This T cell receptor (beta chain) was captured by sequencing in a study of blood T cell repertoires in COVID-19. Germline values: CDR1 SNHLY, CDR2 FYNNEI. With V trimmed by 4 bases and J by 4 bases, 6 bases remained unmatched. This CDR3 has 16 amino acids. Produced via immunoSEQ multiplex PCR; TCRdb's table is partial and in-frame only. The sample carries under 350,000 clones, approximately 90% recorded once. The TCR originated in a man aged 40-49 years with acute or convalescent COVID-19. This chain joins TRBV2 and TRBJ2-6, with 8 bases identical to TRBD2. The sequencing sample was made of peripheral blood. In nucleotides, the CDR3 is TGTGCCAGCAGTGTACGGGGGGGGACAGGGGCCAACGTCCTGACTTTC. Translated, it gives CASSVRGGTGANVLTF.